Listed here are 19 T cell receptor beta chains from one sample, sequenced in a study of T cell changes during pregnancy in multiple sclerosis. Sequencing used immunoSEQ multiplex PCR; TCRdb keeps in-frame clones, though not all of them. In the table there are some 62,000 clones, around 92% of which are singletons. The sample consisted of peripheral blood, taken in the second trimester of pregnancy. The receptors come from a female donor in good health, enrolled as a control in a pregnancy study.

The gene calls are TRBV7-9 and TRBJ1-2, with a weak D call TRBD1 (6 bases). Germline CDR1 reads SEHNR; CDR2 reads FQNEAQ (reference sequence). V was cut by 5 bases and J by 6 bases, with 7 bases left in between. This CDR3 has 11 amino acids. This CDR3 reads CASSRQDGYTF. CDR3 in DNA: TGTGCCAGCAGCCGACAGGATGGCTACACCTTC.

V is TRBV30 and J is TRBJ1-5, with TRBD1 as a possible D gene (5 bases). The CDR3 is made up of 15 amino acids. Germline V gives CDR1 GTSNPN, CDR2 SVGIG (reference sequence). The V end was cut by 2 bases, the J end by 0 bases, with 11 bases between. In nucleotides, the CDR3 is TGTGCCTGGAGTCGACAGAGTTTTAGCAATCAGCCCCAGCATTTT. This gives the protein CAWSRQSFSNQPQHF.

The CDR3 region is CASSEGQGSTDTQYF. The CDR3 DNA reads TGTGCCAGCAGTGAAGGACAGGGTTCCACAGATACGCAGTATTTT. The genes are TRBV25-1 and TRBJ2-3; 8 bases agree with TRBD1. Trimming removed 2 bases from V and 2 bases from J; junction bases left unmatched: 3. This CDR3 has 15 amino acids. Germline V CDR1 and CDR2: MGHDK, SYGVNS.

The genes are TRBV9 and TRBJ2-5; 14 positions match TRBD2. V shed 0 bases and J 4 bases; nucleotides not matched to a gene: 5. The CDR3 extends over 17 amino acids. CDR1 SGDLS and CDR2 YYNGEE come from the germline V gene. Written as DNA, the CDR3 is TGTGCCAGCAGCGTAGGAGGGGGGACTAGCGGGGGAGAGACCCAGTACTTC. Its protein is CASSVGGGTSGGETQYF.

V and J are TRBV5-4 and TRBJ2-6; D is unclear. Trimming cost V 1 base and J 0 bases, with 5 bases left between them. This CDR3 has 15 residues. Germline CDR1 is SGHNT and CDR2 is YYREEE (reference sequence). This chain's CDR3 is CASSLRASGANVLTF. CDR3 bases: TGTGCCAGCAGCTTGCGAGCCTCTGGGGCCAACGTCCTGACTTTC.

The gene calls are TRBV27 and TRBJ1-2, with D perhaps TRBD1 (5 bases). Germline V gives CDR1 MNHEY, CDR2 SMNVEV (reference sequence). The CDR3 runs 15 residues. V was cut by 6 bases and J by 0 bases, with 14 bases left in between. CDR3 sequence (DNA): TGTGCCAGCAGATATACAGGTGCCGCTAACTATGGCTACACCTTC. The encoded protein is CASRYTGAANYGYTF.

This chain links TRBV4-2 with TRBJ2-3, with 10 bases that match TRBD2. The CDR3 has 15 amino acids. Germline trimming cut 4 bases from V and 9 bases from J; bases unmatched to any gene: 10. Germline-derived CDR1 and CDR2 are LGHNA and YNFKEQ. CDR3 protein: CASSRGLAGEDTQYF. The CDR3, as DNA: TGTGCCAGCAGCCGTGGGCTAGCGGGAGAGGACACGCAGTATTTT.

V is TRBV7-3 and J is TRBJ2-1; 9 nucleotides line up with TRBD2. V lost 6 bases, J lost 0 bases, and 12 bases stayed unmatched. The CDR3 totals 18 residues. Germline CDR1 SGHTA, CDR2 FQGTGA. The CDR3 region is CASRPGGGVRSSYNEQFF. DNA of the CDR3: TGTGCCAGCAGACCCGGCGGGGGGGTGAGAAGCTCCTACAATGAGCAGTTCTTC.

The chain combines TRBV9 with TRBJ1-2, with D unresolved. The CDR3 length is 13 residues. Germline values: CDR1 SGDLS, CDR2 YYNGEE. V was shortened by 3 bases and J by 4 bases, with 10 bases between the two germline ends. CDR3 in DNA: TGTGCCAGCAGCGGGGAGGGCAGCTATGGCTACACCTTC. The encoded protein is CASSGEGSYGYTF.

The rearrangement joins TRBV30 to TRBJ2-5; D might be TRBD1 (6 bases). The CDR3 consists of 12 residues. Germline CDR1 and CDR2: GTSNPN and SVGIG (reference sequence). Deletions cut 4 bases from V and 4 bases from J, with 10 bases between. This chain's CDR3 is CAWKGGGETQYF. The CDR3 DNA reads as TGTGCCTGGAAAGGGGGTGGAGAGACCCAGTACTTC. The whole variable domain, filled in from reference TRBV30 and TRBJ2-5, reads SQTIHQWPATLVQPVGSPLSLECTVEGTSNPNLYWYRQAAGRGLQLLFYSVGIGQISSEVPQNLSASRPQDRQFILSSKKLLLSDSGFYLCAWKGGGETQYFGPGTRLLVL.

V gene TRBV6-6 combines with J gene TRBJ2-3; TRBD1 is a possible D gene (5 bases). The CDR3 has 14 residues. Germline V lookup: CDR1 MNHNY, CDR2 SVGAGI (reference sequence). Trimming pared 3 bases from V and 4 bases from J, leaving 11 bases between. The CDR3 here is CASSYSVRADTQYF. DNA for the CDR3: TGTGCCAGCAGTTATTCAGTCAGGGCAGATACGCAGTATTTT.

The chain links TRBV14 to TRBJ1-2; 8 nucleotides align to TRBD1. Unmatched junction bases numbered 10, after V lost 3 bases and J lost 7 bases. Per the germline V gene, CDR1 is SGHDN and CDR2 is FVKESK. The CDR3 spans 15 residues. The CDR3 protein is CASSQSQGAMRGYTF. The CDR3 DNA sequence: TGTGCCAGCAGCCAGTCGCAGGGGGCGATGCGTGGCTACACCTTC.

The J gene is TRBJ2-5, the V gene TRBV30; weak D call: TRBD1 (6 bases). V dropped 2 bases and J dropped 7 bases, with 14 bases sitting between them. The CDR3 length is 13 residues. Per the germline V gene, CDR1 is GTSNPN and CDR2 is SVGIG (reference sequence). The CDR3 reads CAWSSNRVSTQYF. The CDR3 DNA sequence: TGTGCCTGGAGTTCCAACAGGGTTTCGACCCAGTACTTC.

Regarding this clone: Other DNA sequences in the sample encode the same CDR3. V gene TRBV7-9 combines with J gene TRBJ1-5; D possibly corresponds to TRBD1 (6 bases). CDR1 is SEHNR and CDR2 is FQNEAQ in the germline V gene (reference sequence). This CDR3 has 13 amino acids. Deletions cut 3 bases from V and 4 bases from J, with 7 bases between. The CDR3 coding sequence is TGTGCCAGCAGCTTGAGGGGGAATCAGCCCCAGCATTTT. Protein sequence: CASSLRGNQPQHF.

The chain has TRBV9 and TRBJ2-3; D may be TRBD1 (6 bases). Germline lookup yields CDR1 SGDLS and CDR2 YYNGEE. V dropped 3 bases and J dropped 4 bases, with 18 bases sitting between them. CDR3 length equals 16 residues. In DNA, the CDR3 is TGTGCCAGCAGCGGGGGGAGTGGCAGGGGAGCAGATACGCAGTATTTT. Translated: CASSGGSGRGADTQYF.

V gene TRBV29-1 combines with J gene TRBJ2-7, with 8 positions matching TRBD1. V was clipped by 4 bases and J by 6 bases; unmatched bases: 11. The V gene's germline CDR1 is SQVTM and CDR2 ANQGSEA. The CDR3 totals 14 residues. The CDR3 sequence is CSVGIWTGKFEQYF. CDR3 DNA: TGCAGCGTTGGTATCTGGACAGGGAAATTCGAGCAGTACTTC.

The chain has TRBV6-6 and TRBJ2-3, with D possibly being TRBD1 (5 bases). The CDR3 consists of 13 residues. Trimming stripped 11 bases from V and 0 bases from J, with 12 bases between. CDR1 is MNHNY, CDR2 SVGAGI, per germline (reference sequence). In DNA, the CDR3 is TGTGCCCTAGGGGTTACTAGCACAGATACGCAGTATTTT. This codes for CALGVTSTDTQYF.

This clone occurred once. CDR3 protein: CASSIGLAVNEQFF. The DNA for the CDR3 is TGTGCCAGTAGTATAGGGCTAGCAGTCAATGAGCAGTTCTTC. V gene TRBV19 combines with J gene TRBJ2-1; tentatively, D is TRBD2 (5 bases). From germline, CDR1 is LNHDA and CDR2 SQIVND (reference sequence). There are 14 residues in the CDR3. V lost 1 base and J lost 6, with 10 bases in between.

J is TRBJ2-1 and V is TRBV10-3, with 14 bases fitting TRBD2. The length of the CDR3 is 15 residues. J gave up 15 bases and V 5 bases, and 12 bases lay outside the gene matches. CDR1 is ENHRY, CDR2 SYGVKD, per germline. The DNA of the CDR3 is TGTGCCATCAGTCCTGGACTAGCGGGAGGTCCTCCTTCGTTCTTC. As protein: CAISPGLAGGPPSFF.